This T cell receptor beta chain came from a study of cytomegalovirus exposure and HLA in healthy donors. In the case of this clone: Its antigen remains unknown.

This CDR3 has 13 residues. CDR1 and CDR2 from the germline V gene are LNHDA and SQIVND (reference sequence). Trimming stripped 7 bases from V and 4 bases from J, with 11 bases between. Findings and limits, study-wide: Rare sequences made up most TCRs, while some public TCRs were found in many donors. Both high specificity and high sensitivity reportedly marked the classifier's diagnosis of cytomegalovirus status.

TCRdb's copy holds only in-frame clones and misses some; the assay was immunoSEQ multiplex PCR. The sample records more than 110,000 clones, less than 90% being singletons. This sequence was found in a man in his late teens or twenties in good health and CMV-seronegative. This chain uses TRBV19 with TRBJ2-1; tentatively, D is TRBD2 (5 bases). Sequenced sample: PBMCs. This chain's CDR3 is CASTLSVYNEQFF. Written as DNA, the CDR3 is TGTGCCAGTACCCTTAGCGTGTACAATGAGCAGTTCTTC. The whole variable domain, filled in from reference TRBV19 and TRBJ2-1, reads DGGITQSPKYLFRKEGQNVTLSCEQNLNHDAMYWYRQDPGQGLRLIYYSQIVNDFQKGDIAEGYSVSREKKESFPLTVTSAQKNPTAFYLCASTLSVYNEQFFGPGTRLTVL.